These 24 T cell receptor beta chains share one sample of origin, sequenced in a study of technical replicates of blood from a few donors. The table came from immunoSEQ multiplex PCR; TCRdb's copy has only in-frame clones and leaves some out. The sample contains approximately 50,000 clones, about 86% of which appear only once. Material for sequencing was PBMCs. Receptors were obtained from a human donor in good health. Some clones in this sample may be carry-over from other donors' samples.

Only one count was recorded for this clone. The chain combines TRBV5-1 with TRBJ1-2; tentatively, D is TRBD1 (5 bases). Per germline, CDR1 SGHRS and CDR2 YFSETQ. This CDR3 is 15 amino acids long. Trimming took off 5 bases at V and 2 bases at J, with 16 bases between the two ends. CDR3 in DNA: TGCGCCAGCAGTCTCGATCGGCGGGGGAACTATGGCTACACCTTC. Protein product: CASSLDRRGNYGYTF.

This clone was picked up a small number of times. In DNA, the CDR3 is TGTGCCAGTGGGGTCCTGGGGGGCTACGAGCAGTACTTC. The encoded protein is CASGVLGGYEQYF. This sequence joins TRBV6-1 and TRBJ2-7; TRBD2 is a possible D gene (6 bases). Germline V gene sequence: CDR1 MNHNS, CDR2 SASEGT. CDR3 length equals 13 residues. V lost 9 bases to trimming and J lost 3 bases, with 15 bases between them.

This rearrangement joins TRBV18 to TRBJ1-5; tentative D call: TRBD1 (5 bases). Germline CDR1 reads KGHSH; CDR2 reads LQKENI. This CDR3 has 16 amino acids. V lost 4 bases, J lost 6 bases, and 19 bases lay in between. For the CDR3, the DNA is TGTGCCAGCTCACTTTACCAGGGTAGGGAGGGTCAGCCCCAGCATTTT. It encodes CASSLYQGREGQPQHF. The whole variable domain, filled in from reference TRBV18 and TRBJ1-5, reads NAGVMQNPRHLVRRRGQEARLRCSPMKGHSHVYWYRQLPEEGLKFMVYLQKENIIDESGMPKERFSAEFPKEGPSILRIQQVVRGDSAAYFCASSLYQGREGQPQHFGDGTRLSIL.

The genes are TRBV4-1 and TRBJ1-2; 9 bases agree with TRBD1. This CDR3 is 15 amino acids long. CDR1 is MGHRA and CDR2 is YSYEKL in the germline V gene. V lost 0 bases to trimming and J lost 7 bases; unmatched junction nucleotides: 6. The CDR3: CASSQDLGQGLGYTF. As DNA, the CDR3 is TGCGCCAGCAGCCAAGACCTGGGACAGGGTCTTGGCTACACCTTC.

The chain uses TRBV6-6 and TRBJ1-1; D possibly corresponds to TRBD1 (5 bases). Looked up from germline, CDR1 is MNHNY and CDR2 is SVGAGI (reference sequence). The CDR3 runs to 15 residues. Trimming cost V 1 base and J 1 base, with 10 bases left between them. The CDR3 protein is CASSYLQASNTEAFF. The CDR3 DNA reads as TGTGCCAGCAGTTACTTACAGGCCTCGAACACTGAAGCTTTCTTT.

The chain has TRBV25-1 and TRBJ2-1; TRBD1 agrees at 9 bases. The CDR3 contains 16 residues. The junction had 5 bases not matched to a gene; V was cut back by 1 base and J by 4 bases. Germline V lookup: CDR1 MGHDK, CDR2 SYGVNS. In DNA, the CDR3 is TGTGCCAGCAGTGAATGGGACAGGGCATCGTACAATGAGCAGTTCTTC. Protein: CASSEWDRASYNEQFF.

This clone was observed a single time. This chain connects TRBV2 to TRBJ1-2; no clear D. CDR3 length equals 11 residues. Germline CDR1 SNHLY, CDR2 FYNNEI. V gave up 5 bases and J gave up 7 bases, with 8 bases separating them. CDR3 sequence reads: CASSLEVGYTF. For the CDR3, the DNA is TGTGCCAGCAGTCTAGAGGTTGGCTACACCTTC.

The genes are TRBV7-2 and TRBJ1-2; 9 nucleotides align to TRBD1. CDR1 is SGHTA and CDR2 is FQGNSA in the germline V gene. J gave up 6 bases and V 5 bases, and 7 bases lay outside the gene matches. There are 14 residues in the CDR3. CDR3 loop: CASSPRTGDNGYTF. The CDR3 DNA reads TGTGCCAGCAGCCCACGGACAGGGGATAATGGCTACACCTTC.

The chain carries TRBV7-2 and TRBJ2-7; TRBD2 might be the D (6 bases). Germline CDR1 SGHTA, CDR2 FQGNSA. V gave up 4 bases and J gave up 3 bases, with 13 bases separating them. The CDR3 runs 14 residues. CDR3 sequence reads: CASSSPGLLYEQYF. Written as DNA, the CDR3 is TGTGCCAGCAGCTCACCGGGACTCCTCTACGAGCAGTACTTC.

This clone was counted a single time. The gene calls are TRBV19 and TRBJ2-3; tentatively, D is TRBD2 (6 bases). Germline CDR1 is LNHDA and CDR2 is SQIVND (reference sequence). Deletions cut 2 bases from V and 8 bases from J, with 11 bases between. The CDR3 loop spans 13 amino acids. The CDR3 sequence is CASSIPGTGTQYF. CDR3 DNA: TGTGCCAGTAGTATACCCGGGACTGGTACGCAGTATTTT.

The CDR3 spells CASSEDLSGGLTAETQYF. CDR3 coding DNA: TGTGCCAGCAGTGAAGATCTTAGCGGGGGCCTAACTGCGGAGACCCAGTACTTC. J is TRBJ2-5 and V is TRBV6-1; 9 nucleotides line up with TRBD2. After removal of 1 base from V and 5 bases from J, the junction contained 14 bases not matched to a gene. Germline CDR1 is MNHNS and CDR2 is SASEGT. The CDR3 has 18 amino acids.

V gene TRBV29-1 combines with J gene TRBJ1-2; possible D gene TRBD1, 5 bases. V gave up 6 bases and J gave up 4 bases, with 18 bases separating them. Germline values: CDR1 SQVTM, CDR2 ANQGSEA. This CDR3 is built from 14 residues. The CDR3 nucleotides are TGCAGCGTCCCCTGGGGCAGAGACACCTATGGCTACACCTTC. Translated, it gives CSVPWGRDTYGYTF.

The CDR3 sequence is CAWDLGQKNQPQHF. The CDR3 region has the DNA TGTGCCTGGGATCTGGGACAGAAAAATCAGCCCCAGCATTTT. The V call is TRBV30, the J call TRBJ1-5, with 7 bases matching TRBD1. Unmatched junction bases numbered 8, after V lost 5 bases and J lost 4 bases. The CDR3 contains 14 residues. Germline lookup yields CDR1 GTSNPN and CDR2 SVGIG (reference sequence).

CDR3 region: CASSLSGGTYEQYF. CDR3 nucleotides: TGCGCCAGCAGCCTGAGCGGGGGGACCTACGAGCAGTACTTC. The V gene is TRBV4-1, the J gene TRBJ2-7; 9 positions agree with TRBD2. Germline CDR1 reads MGHRA; CDR2 reads YSYEKL. This CDR3 comprises 14 residues. V trimming: 4 bases; J trimming: 2 bases; junction bases outside the gene matches: 3.

The rearrangement uses TRBV5-1 and TRBJ2-3, with TRBD2 as a possible D gene (6 bases). Germline V gene lookup returns CDR1 SGHRS and CDR2 YFSETQ. The CDR3 has 13 amino acids. V lost 0 bases and J 6 bases, leaving 8 bases between the germline ends. Here the CDR3 reads CASSLVREDTQYF. The CDR3 region has the DNA TGCGCCAGCAGCTTGGTACGGGAGGATACGCAGTATTTT. Variable domain in full (rest from reference TRBV5-1 and TRBJ2-3): KAGVTQTPRYLIKTRGQQVTLSCSPISGHRSVSWYQQTPGQGLQFLFEYFSETQRNKGNFPGRFSGRQFSNSRSEMNVSTLELGDSALYLCASSLVREDTQYFGPGTRLTVL.

The CDR3 loop is CASRAKGQGYEQYF. The CDR3 DNA reads TGTGCCAGCAGGGCTAAGGGGCAGGGCTACGAGCAGTACTTC. The chain couples TRBV5-4 to TRBJ2-5; a weak D match, TRBD1 (5 bases). The DNA end favors TRBJ2-7, so the J call may be wrong. Germline CDR1 SGHNT, CDR2 YYREEE (reference sequence). This CDR3 is 14 amino acids long.

This clone was detected only a few times. The chain joins TRBV7-9 to TRBJ1-1, with D tentatively TRBD1 (6 bases). Trimming took off 1 base at V and 4 bases at J, with 22 bases between the two ends. Germline CDR1 reads SEHNR; CDR2 reads FQNEAQ (reference sequence). This CDR3 is 18 amino acids long. The CDR3 sequence is CASSLGPGHHKGSTEAFF. In DNA, the CDR3 is TGTGCCAGCAGCTTAGGTCCGGGACACCACAAAGGGAGCACTGAAGCTTTCTTT.

The gene calls are TRBV6-1 and TRBJ1-4; D may be TRBD1 (6 bases). The CDR3 totals 15 residues. In germline, CDR1 is MNHNS, CDR2 SASEGT. V lost 4 bases, J lost 5 bases, and 14 bases lay in between. The CDR3 region is CASSVYRALNEKLFF. The DNA for the CDR3 is TGTGCCAGCAGTGTATACAGGGCCCTAAATGAAAAACTGTTTTTT.

V and J are TRBV23-1 and TRBJ1-2; tentatively, D is TRBD1 (5 bases). TRBV23-1 has ORF status, its function being uncertain. The CDR3 runs to 17 residues. Trimming left V 3 bases short and J 0 bases short, with 17 bases between. The CDR3 region has the DNA TGCGCCAGCAGTCACTCCCTTGGGGCAAAAGCTAACTATGGCTACACCTTC. Translation: CASSHSLGAKANYGYTF.

This clone was seen a handful of times. The chain uses TRBV2 and TRBJ1-1; D not certain. V shed 7 bases and J shed 8 bases, with 17 bases lying between them. This CDR3 is 13 amino acids long. Germline V gives CDR1 SNHLY, CDR2 FYNNEI. Here the CDR3 reads CASNKWAPTEAFF. In nucleotides, the CDR3 is TGTGCCAGCAACAAATGGGCACCGACCGAAGCTTTCTTT. Looking up the rest from reference TRBV2 and TRBJ1-1 gives the full variable domain: EPEVTQTPSHQVTQMGQEVILRCVPISNHLYFYWYRQILGQKVEFLVSFYNNEISEKSEIFDDQFSVERPDGSNFTLKIRSTKLEDSAMYFCASNKWAPTEAFFGQGTRLTVV.

The chain links TRBV6-4 to TRBJ2-3, with TRBD2 matching over 9 bases. Per the germline V gene, CDR1 is MRHNA and CDR2 is SNTAGT. Trimming removed 5 bases from V and 2 bases from J; junction bases left unmatched: 5. The CDR3 is 15 amino acids. The CDR3: CASSRTSEPTDTQYF. The DNA of the CDR3 is TGTGCCAGCAGTAGGACTAGCGAGCCCACAGATACGCAGTATTTT.

This chain connects TRBV4-3 to TRBJ2-7; 7 nucleotides match TRBD2. Losses at the gene ends were 4 bases for V and 3 bases for J; bases not matched to a gene: 15. Germline V gene data show CDR1 as LGHNA and CDR2 as YSLEER. The CDR3 totals 17 residues. CDR3 nucleotides: TGCGCCAGCAGCCGGCAGTGGGGCGGGAGTTTCATCTACGAGCAGTACTTC. It yields the protein CASSRQWGGSFIYEQYF.

This clone was seen only once. V usage is TRBV6-7 and J usage is TRBJ1-2; TRBD1 matches 8 bases. TRBV6-7 is assigned to the ORF class and has an uncertain function. Unmatched junction bases numbered 15, after V lost 5 bases and J lost 7 bases. The CDR3 length is 16 residues. The CDR3 coding sequence is TGTGCCAGCAGTCCGCGGGACAGGTGGACGGTAGGTGGCTACACCTTC. Protein product: CASSPRDRWTVGGYTF.

The chain joins TRBV2 to TRBJ2-3; 7 bases agree with TRBD1. J was trimmed by 0 bases and V by 4 bases; bases with no gene match: 4. Germline assignment: CDR1 SNHLY and CDR2 FYNNEI. The CDR3 totals 15 residues. Here the CDR3 reads CASSVNRGSTDTQYF. As DNA, the CDR3 is TGTGCCAGCAGTGTAAACAGGGGTAGCACAGATACGCAGTATTTT.